The clone carrying this T cell receptor beta chain was observed a few times. The PCR was carried out with 60 Vbeta primers and 13 Jbeta primers. Only in-frame clones appear in the TCRdb table, and some are missing; sequencing was by immunoSEQ multiplex PCR. Of hundreds of thousands of clones detected, approximately 80% appear once; the ten largest clones hold roughly 0.58%. These data come from a study of cytomegalovirus exposure and HLA in healthy donors. In germline, CDR1 is SGHRS, CDR2 YFSETQ. V lost 4 bases, J lost 10 bases, and 5 bases stayed unmatched. CDR3 length: 14 amino acids. Likely unrecorded immune exposures existed in these nominally healthy donors.

The sequence came from a woman aged 40 to 55 in good health and CMV-seronegative. V usage is TRBV5-1 and J usage is TRBJ2-1, with 13 bases fitting TRBD2. Specimen: PBMCs. The CDR3: CASSPGTSGEEQFF. Here the CDR3 DNA reads TGCGCCAGCAGCCCCGGGACTAGCGGGGAGGAGCAGTTCTTC.